Following are 32 T cell receptor beta chains from one sample sequenced in a study of blood T cell repertoires in COVID-19. Assay used: immunoSEQ multiplex PCR; TCRdb lists only in-frame clones, some missing. The sample has some 270,000 clones, around nine tenths seen once. Source material: peripheral blood. The receptors were sampled from an older woman who had recovered from COVID-19.

Ten or more counts support this clone. The chain is built from TRBV19 and TRBJ1-2, with D uncertain. V was trimmed by 3 bases and J by 3 bases, leaving 14 bases between them. The CDR3 sequence is 15 residues long. CDR1 LNHDA and CDR2 SQIVND come from the germline V gene (reference sequence). The CDR3 region has the DNA TGTGCCAGTAGTATTTCCGGGTCCTCTGACTATGGCTACACCTTC. This translates into CASSISGSSDYGYTF.

This clone occurred once. The gene calls are TRBV6-2 or TRBV6-3 and TRBJ2-7; D gene ambiguous. Germline loops: CDR1 MNHEY, CDR2 SVGEGT. The CDR3 has 11 amino acids. The V gene lost 5 bases and the J gene lost 2 bases, with 4 bases spanning the gap. For the CDR3, the DNA is TGTGCCAGCAGTCAAACCTACGAGCAGTACTTC. This translates into CASSQTYEQYF.

The chain couples TRBV19 to TRBJ2-5; TRBD2 matches at 9 bases. Germline V CDR1 and CDR2: LNHDA, SQIVND (reference sequence). The V segment lost 3 bases and the J segment 3 bases; nucleotides outside the gene matches: 14. This CDR3 has 18 amino acids. The DNA for the CDR3 is TGTGCCAGTAGTATGTGGAGCGGGAGGAGGGTAGAGGAAGAGACCCAGTACTTC. Translating gives CASSMWSGRRVEEETQYF.

The chain recombines TRBV7-6 with TRBJ2-3; 12 bases are shared with TRBD2. CDR1 SGHVS and CDR2 FNYEAQ come from the germline V gene. With V trimmed by 5 bases and J by 7 bases, 4 bases remained unmatched. This CDR3 has 14 amino acids. Written as DNA, the CDR3 is TGTGCCAGCAGCCAGACTAGCGGGGGCCATACGCAGTATTTT. This sequence encodes CASSQTSGGHTQYF.

The chain links TRBV29-1 to TRBJ2-3; D may be TRBD2 (6 bases). Trimming removed 8 bases from V and 4 bases from J, with 16 bases in between. CDR1 and CDR2 from the germline V gene are SQVTM and ANQGSEA. The CDR3 has 13 amino acids. The CDR3 here is CSLTSSRSDTQYF. In DNA, the CDR3 is TGCAGCCTAACTAGCTCCAGATCAGATACGCAGTATTTT.

This sequence joins TRBV9 and TRBJ2-7, with D tentatively TRBD1 (5 bases). The CDR3 is 13 residues long. Trimming took 3 bases from V and 2 from J, leaving 9 bases between them. Germline loops: CDR1 SGDLS, CDR2 YYNGEE. DNA for the CDR3: TGTGCCAGCAGCGGACAGAGTACCTACGAGCAGTACTTC. Protein product: CASSGQSTYEQYF.

This clone has ten or more counts. This chain joins TRBV7-2 and TRBJ1-4; D is perhaps TRBD1 (5 bases). The CDR3 has 14 amino acids. The V and J ends lost 2 bases and 8 bases respectively, with 12 bases between them. Germline V gene lookup returns CDR1 SGHTA and CDR2 FQGNSA. CDR3 sequence: CASSLQGRSEKLFF. CDR3 sequence (DNA): TGTGCCAGCAGCTTACAGGGAAGAAGCGAAAAACTGTTTTTT.

V and J are TRBV24-1 and TRBJ1-1, with 10 bases matching TRBD1. Germline V gene sequence: CDR1 KGHDR, CDR2 SFDVKD. The CDR3 runs to 15 residues. After removal of 10 bases from V and 11 bases from J, the junction contained 18 bases not matched to a gene. As DNA, the CDR3 is TGTGCCACTTCCCCCGGGACAGGGGTCGGACGTCGGGCTTTCTTT. Translation gives CATSPGTGVGRRAFF.

In regard to this clone: This CDR3 is also generated by other DNA sequences in the sample. The chain employs TRBV12-3 or TRBV12-4 and TRBJ1-1, with D hard to call. Trimming shortened V by 2 bases and J by 1 base, and 5 bases separated the two germline ends. There are 13 residues in the CDR3. For the CDR3, the DNA is TGTGCCAGCAGTTTACGGAGGAACACTGAAGCTTTCTTT. Protein: CASSLRRNTEAFF.

This chain connects TRBV4-3 to TRBJ1-2; TRBD1 matches at 10 bases. This CDR3 comprises 16 residues. Germline values: CDR1 LGHNA, CDR2 YSLEER. V lost 0 bases, J lost 3 bases, and 4 bases stayed unmatched. The CDR3 coding sequence is TGCGCCAGCAGCCAAGAGTGGACAGGGGGTTACTATGGCTACACCTTC. This translates into CASSQEWTGGYYGYTF.

With regard to this clone: The sample holds other DNA sequences that translate to the same CDR3. The chain carries TRBV6-5 and TRBJ2-7; 7 nucleotides agree with TRBD1. This CDR3 is 15 amino acids long. CDR1 and CDR2 from the germline V gene are MNHEY and SVGAGI. J lost 0 bases, V lost 0 bases, and 2 bases had no gene match. The CDR3 reads CASSYSGDSSYEQYF. The CDR3 DNA reads TGTGCCAGCAGTTACTCAGGGGACAGCTCCTACGAGCAGTACTTC.

The CDR3 sequence is CASRSGYNEQFF. The CDR3 DNA sequence: TGTGCCAGCAGGTCGGGTTACAATGAGCAGTTCTTC. The rearrangement links TRBV27 to TRBJ2-1, with D hard to call. V lost 6 bases and J 4 bases, leaving 7 bases between the germline ends. The CDR3 spans 12 residues. Germline V gene sequence: CDR1 MNHEY, CDR2 SMNVEV (reference sequence).

This chain uses TRBV5-1 with TRBJ1-5; 7 bases align to TRBD1. The length of the CDR3 is 14 residues. Looked up from germline, CDR1 is SGHRS and CDR2 is YFSETQ. The V segment lost 5 bases and the J segment 3 bases; nucleotides outside the gene matches: 5. CDR3 bases: TGCGCCAGCAGTTCGGGACAGTCCAATCAGCCCCAGCATTTT. Protein: CASSSGQSNQPQHF. Based on the CDR3 plus reference TRBV5-1 and TRBJ1-5, the full variable domain is KAGVTQTPRYLIKTRGQQVTLSCSPISGHRSVSWYQQTPGQGLQFLFEYFSETQRNKGNFPGRFSGRQFSNSRSEMNVSTLELGDSALYLCASSSGQSNQPQHFGDGTRLSIL.

The genes are TRBV6-5 and TRBJ2-5; 8 nucleotides match TRBD2. V dropped 9 bases and J dropped 4; count of bases not matched to a gene: 7. CDR1 is MNHEY, CDR2 SVGAGI, per germline. This CDR3 comprises 13 residues. DNA for the CDR3: TGTGCCAGATCCGGGACTAGGGTAGAGACCCAGTACTTC. Residues: CARSGTRVETQYF.

This clone was counted between two and nine times. The chain is built from TRBV28 and TRBJ2-4; D unclear. The CDR3 consists of 12 residues. V gave up 2 bases and J gave up 8 bases, with 7 bases separating them. In germline, CDR1 is MDHEN, CDR2 SYDVKM. CDR3 region: CASSLVRYIQYF. The CDR3 DNA reads as TGTGCCAGCAGTTTAGTTCGGTACATTCAGTACTTC.

The chain uses TRBV2 and TRBJ2-7, with a tentative D call TRBD1 (6 bases). Germline assignment: CDR1 SNHLY and CDR2 FYNNEI. V lost 8 bases, J lost 0 bases, and 17 bases lay in between. The CDR3 runs to 15 residues. The CDR3 loop is CASPPRDTTSYEQYF. The CDR3 nucleotides read TGTGCCAGCCCTCCCCGGGACACTACCTCCTACGAGCAGTACTTC.

The chain couples TRBV6-2 or TRBV6-3 to TRBJ1-1; TRBD1 matches 9 bases. The CDR3 is made up of 16 amino acids. Per the germline V gene, CDR1 is MNHEY and CDR2 is SVGEGT. The trim removed 5 bases at V and 4 bases at J, leaving 11 bases unmatched. The CDR3 coding sequence is TGTGCCAGCAGTCACGGACAGGGGAGGTTCGGCACTGAAGCTTTCTTT. Amino acids: CASSHGQGRFGTEAFF.

The chain joins TRBV7-2 to TRBJ1-4; D might be TRBD1 (5 bases). The V end was cut by 4 bases, the J end by 1 base, with 7 bases between. The CDR3 contains 14 residues. Germline values: CDR1 SGHTA, CDR2 FQGNSA. CDR3 residues: CASSYGGTNEKLFF. In nucleotides, the CDR3 is TGTGCCAGCAGCTACGGGGGAACTAATGAAAAACTGTTTTTT.

This sequence joins TRBV5-4 and TRBJ2-3; unclear D gene. CDR1 is SGHNT and CDR2 is YYREEE in the germline V gene (reference sequence). Between the trimmed V and J ends, which lost 6 bases and 6 bases, there was a span of 8 bases. The length of the CDR3 is 11 residues. In nucleotides, the CDR3 is TGTGCCAGCACCTCAGCGGATACGCAGTATTTT. It translates to CASTSADTQYF.

This chain connects TRBV27 to TRBJ2-7; 8 positions match TRBD1. With 5 bases clipped from V and 3 bases from J, the junction kept 15 bases outside the gene matches. The CDR3 contains 17 residues. The V gene's germline CDR1 is MNHEY and CDR2 SMNVEV (reference sequence). This CDR3 is CASSPGTGGTFGYEQYF. CDR3 DNA sequence: TGTGCCAGCAGTCCCGGGACAGGCGGCACTTTCGGCTACGAGCAGTACTTC.

The chain couples TRBV30 to TRBJ2-1; 8 nucleotides agree with TRBD2. This CDR3 contains 20 residues. The V gene end was trimmed by 3 bases and the J gene end by 3 bases; junction bases not matched to a gene: 22. Germline loops: CDR1 GTSNPN, CDR2 SVGIG (reference sequence). CDR3 bases: TGTGCCTGGAGGGGAATCTCCTCTACTGGCGGGCGGGGGGACTACAATGAGCAGTTCTTC. Translating it yields CAWRGISSTGGRGDYNEQFF.

In this sample, this clone turned up a few times. The V and J genes are TRBV7-9 and TRBJ1-5, with TRBD1 as a possible D gene (5 bases). This CDR3 is 16 amino acids long. Looked up from germline, CDR1 is SEHNR and CDR2 is FQNEAQ (reference sequence). V shed 0 bases and J shed 6 bases, with 15 bases lying between them. The CDR3: CASSLAKGESVQPQHF. For the CDR3, the DNA is TGTGCCAGCAGCTTAGCAAAAGGGGAATCGGTTCAGCCCCAGCATTTT.

The chain employs TRBV7-2 and TRBJ2-7, with TRBD2 matching 8 bases. CDR3 length: 15 residues. Looked up from germline, CDR1 is SGHTA and CDR2 is FQGNSA. Trimming cost V 0 bases and J 3 bases; bases outside gene matches: 4. The CDR3 region is CASSLANGGGYEQYF. CDR3 bases: TGTGCCAGCAGCTTAGCGAACGGGGGGGGCTACGAGCAGTACTTC. Full variable domain (outside the CDR3, taken from reference TRBV7-2 and TRBJ2-7): GAGVSQSPSNKVTEKGKDVELRCDPISGHTALYWYRQSLGQGLEFLIYFQGNSAPDKSGLPSDRFSAERTGGSVSTLTIQRTQQEDSAVYLCASSLANGGGYEQYFGPGTRLTVT.

The chain is built from TRBV3-1 (or the pseudogene TRBV3-2) and TRBJ2-5; no firm D call. CDR3 length equals 16 residues. Germline values: CDR1 LGHDT, CDR2 YNNKEL (reference sequence). Trimming took off 3 bases at V and 2 bases at J, with 16 bases between the two ends. This CDR3 is CASSHGVVRFQETQYF. The CDR3 region has the DNA TGTGCCAGCAGCCACGGAGTAGTACGGTTTCAAGAGACCCAGTACTTC.

This rearrangement joins TRBV12-2 to TRBJ2-7; whether TRBD1, the table's D call, matches the DNA was not checked. TRBV12-2 is termed a pseudogene. The CDR3 length is 16 residues. CDR3 residues: CASRFPEWDTDYEQYF. In DNA form, the CDR3 reads TGTGCAAGTCGCTTCCCGGAGTGGGACACGGACTACGAGCAGTACTTC.

The chain recombines TRBV25-1 with TRBJ1-4; possible D gene TRBD1, 6 bases. CDR1 MGHDK and CDR2 SYGVNS come from the germline V gene. V was pared by 6 bases and J by 8 bases, with 19 bases between. The CDR3 is 15 residues long. CDR3 residues: CASSTGTTTGEKLFF. DNA for the CDR3: TGTGCCAGCAGCACAGGGACTACTACGGGGGAAAAACTGTTTTTT.

This chain uses TRBV6-2 or TRBV6-3 with TRBJ1-6; D ambiguous. The CDR3 covers 12 residues. The germline V gene has CDR1 MNHEY and CDR2 SVGEGT. The germline V and J ends were trimmed by 5 bases and 12 bases, with 11 bases remaining between them. CDR3 DNA: TGTGCCAGCAGTAAGACGGGTGAACCCCTCCACTTT. Translated: CASSKTGEPLHF.

The chain carries TRBV5-4 and TRBJ1-1; D might be TRBD1 (5 bases). The V gene's germline CDR1 is SGHNT and CDR2 YYREEE (reference sequence). V was shortened by 0 bases and J by 5 bases, with 14 bases between the two germline ends. This CDR3 has 15 residues. The CDR3 DNA follows: TGTGCCAGCAGCTTGGCCAGGACAATGGAGACTGAAGCTTTCTTT. Amino acid sequence: CASSLARTMETEAFF.

The chain links TRBV14 to TRBJ2-6; D not certain. V was shortened by 1 base and J by 4 bases, with 8 bases between the two germline ends. The CDR3 has 15 amino acids. Germline CDR1 SGHDN, CDR2 FVKESK. DNA of the CDR3: TGTGCCAGCAGCCAAGCCGGTTCAGGGGCCAACGTCCTGACTTTC. Its translation: CASSQAGSGANVLTF.

The chain uses TRBV9 and TRBJ1-2; TRBD1 is a possible D gene (5 bases). The CDR3 runs 15 residues. V lost 3 bases and J lost 0, with 12 bases in between. The germline CDR1 and CDR2 sequences are SGDLS and YYNGEE. CDR3 in amino acids: CASSAAGKPNYGYTF. The CDR3 region has the DNA TGTGCCAGCAGCGCCGCAGGGAAACCTAACTATGGCTACACCTTC.

The count of this clone is one. The J gene is TRBJ1-2, the V gene TRBV5-1, with TRBD1 identical over 10 bases. The CDR3 has 15 amino acids. CDR1 SGHRS and CDR2 YFSETQ come from the germline V gene. Trimming took 4 bases from V and 3 from J; bases not matched to a gene: 6. CDR3 DNA sequence: TGCGCCAGCAGCCCCCAGGACAGGGGGGACTATGGCTACACCTTC. It yields the protein CASSPQDRGDYGYTF.

Details on this clone: Different DNA sequences within this sample yield the same CDR3. J is TRBJ1-3 and V is TRBV7-9; no clear D. Germline V CDR1 and CDR2: SEHNR, FQNEAQ (reference sequence). The V and J ends lost 1 base and 0 bases respectively, with 4 bases between them. CDR3 length equals 14 residues. This chain's CDR3 is CASSLGLSGNTIYF. Written as DNA, the CDR3 is TGTGCCAGCAGCTTAGGGCTCTCTGGAAACACCATATATTTT. Complete variable domain (other parts from reference TRBV7-9 and TRBJ1-3): DTGVSQNPRHKITKRGQNVTFRCDPISEHNRLYWYRQTLGQGPEFLTYFQNEAQLEKSRLLSDRFSAERPKGSFSTLEIQRTEQGDSAMYLCASSLGLSGNTIYFGEGSWLTVV.